This T cell receptor beta chain originates from a study of shared clonotypes between healthy human individuals (TCRdb year 2020). Turning to the overall study: The cohort included three men and a couple of women between 18 and 49 years of age. Blood TCR repertoires of a handful of healthy adults were deeply sequenced to estimate repertoire size and the extent of clonotype sharing between individuals. Libraries were prepared and TCR repertoires were sequenced by different laboratories using diverse techniques, in order to increase sequencing depth and limit assay-specific biases. Between about 0.94 and 8.9 billion PBMCs per donor were obtained by leukapheresis.

The cysteine opens and the phenylalanine closes a CDR3 of 15 amino acids. Here the CDR3 DNA is all that survives: 45 bases in frame from base 1. The germline V gene provides CDR1 SNHLY and CDR2 FYNNEI. Using the deep immunoSEQ assay, multiplex PCR amplified TCR CDR3 regions from genomic DNA. Extracted genomic DNA from each cell subset was distributed evenly across all wells of several immunoSEQ 96-well plates, and each plate was treated as a replicate. For unsorted PBMC, each replicate PCR was loaded with 300 to 350 ng genomic DNA, equivalent to tens of thousands of T cell genomes. Unsorted PBMC genomic DNA was sequenced across ten immunoSEQ deep assay plates. Purified libraries were quantified with a Qubit 3.0 fluorometer, sized on a Bioanalyzer 2100, and re-quantified with the KAPA Library Quantification kit. A separate single-read 150-cycle Illumina NextSeq 550 flow cell was used to sequence each immunoSEQ 96-well plate. As for how the authors treated the data: Because only junctional sequences without quality scores were contained in the immunoSEQ output, filtering matching that applied to full-length reads could not be performed. To assign V/J genes and CDR3, sequences were annotated using PyIR, a Python wrapper for IgBLAST v1.9, with IMGT germline references. Any read was removed if the V/J assignment was weak (E-value above 1e-6), the CDR3 was missing, or the read contained stop codons, out-of-frame junctions, or ambiguous translated residues. V3J clonotypes were defined by identical inferred V gene, J gene, and CDR3 amino acid sequence. The percentage overlap between two repertoires was calculated by dividing the number of shared unique clonotypes by the size of the smaller repertoire. RTK rarefaction, the Chao1 estimator, and Recon v2.1 estimates of unobserved clonotypes were used to assess repertoire richness. Not all clones reach the TCRdb copy of this immuneACCESS table, which keeps in-frame sequences only. Checked studies attribute under half of the gap to unresolved V genes and leave the rest unexplained. V and J calls and clone size are given by that table; D and trimming were obtained from the DNA. This sample is represented by more than 400,000 clones; around 73% of them were singletons. Clones ranked in the top ten supply around 12% of the sample.

Healthy HIV-negative adults with no recently reported acute infections or vaccinations were included as donors. Only Caucasian adults living in Nashville, Tennessee, USA were represented among the donors. In the unsorted samples, roughly 90 million PBMCs were counted, and genomic DNA was extracted using the QIAamp DNA Blood Mini kit. After blood collection by leukapheresis, PBMCs were isolated using Ficoll-Histopaque density gradient centrifugation and then cryopreserved in the vapor phase of liquid nitrogen. What the research found in general, with its limitations: Based on pairwise subsampling, the degree of clonotype sharing among donors was expected to be affected by sequencing depth. The small number of donors limited the genetic and exposure-history diversity represented. Sampling was restricted to blood, and TCR repertoires in tissue are likely to differ from TCR repertoires in blood.

A word on this clone: Which antigen it targets is not known. Base-call qualities are not available, and no considerably larger clone is one nucleotide away.

Rearrangement joined TRBV2 to TRBJ1-3, and TRBD2 aligns with 8 junction nucleotides. The last part of the DNA fits TRBJ2-2 better; the J call may be wrong. The sequenced sample was PBMCs. This receptor was identified in a woman aged 40 to 55 in good health. Some clones in this sample may be carry-over from other donors' samples. The DNA sequence is given as TGTGCCAGCAGTGTAGCGGGGCGTGGCACCGGGGAGCTGTTTTTT. It translates as CASSVAGRGTGELFF.